This passage covers 27 T cell receptor beta chains from one sample sequenced in a study of blood T cell repertoires in COVID-19. Sequenced by immunoSEQ multiplex PCR; TCRdb stores in-frame clones only, minus some. The table records around 250,000 clones, roughly 83% of them present only once. Material: peripheral blood. All receptors come from a man between 60 and 75 years old who had recovered from COVID-19.

The chain couples TRBV21-1 to TRBJ2-7; TRBD2 is the table's D call and was not checked against the DNA. TRBV21-1 corresponds to a pseudogene. This CDR3 spans 17 amino acids. CDR3 protein: CASSKAGLAGDSYEQYF. As DNA, the CDR3 is TGTGCCAGCAGCAAAGCGGGGCTAGCGGGGGACTCCTACGAGCAGTACTTC.

The chain joins TRBV5-1 to TRBJ2-2, with TRBD1 as a possible D gene (6 bases). Trimming shortened V by 4 bases and J by 4 bases, and 20 bases separated the two germline ends. Looked up from germline, CDR1 is SGHRS and CDR2 is YFSETQ. This CDR3 comprises 17 residues. Here the CDR3 DNA reads TGCGCCAGCAGCGCTACACCGGGACAAGGAATCACCGGGGAGCTGTTTTTT. Translation gives CASSATPGQGITGELFF.

This rearrangement joins TRBV18 to TRBJ1-2; D is ambiguous. Trimming removed 1 base at V and 2 bases at J, with 8 bases between. CDR3 length equals 14 residues. The V gene's germline CDR1 is KGHSH and CDR2 LQKENI. CDR3 amino acids: CASSPRQANYGYTF. CDR3 nucleotides: TGTGCCAGCTCACCACGGCAGGCGAACTATGGCTACACCTTC.

This chain uses TRBV30 with TRBJ2-1; 12 bases are shared with TRBD2. Trimming took 5 bases from V and 6 from J; bases not matched to a gene: 5. This CDR3 comprises 14 residues. Per the germline V gene, CDR1 is GTSNPN and CDR2 is SVGIG (reference sequence). DNA for the CDR3: TGTGCCTGGGACCTAGCGGGGGGGCCCAATGAGCAGTTCTTC. Protein product: CAWDLAGGPNEQFF.

The chain uses TRBV19 and TRBJ2-1; 12 bases match TRBD2. This CDR3 is built from 15 residues. Germline trimming cut 1 base from V and 9 bases from J; bases unmatched to any gene: 4. Germline V CDR1 and CDR2: LNHDA, SQIVND (reference sequence). The CDR3 region is CASSIATSGSSEQFF. The CDR3 coding sequence is TGTGCCAGTAGTATAGCGACTAGCGGGAGTAGTGAGCAGTTCTTC.

V is TRBV28 and J is TRBJ2-1; TRBD1 matches 9 bases. CDR1 is MDHEN, CDR2 SYDVKM, per germline. The trim removed 2 bases at V and 8 bases at J, leaving 7 bases unmatched. The CDR3 covers 15 residues. The CDR3 here is CASSLPGTGLDEQFF. The CDR3 DNA is TGTGCCAGCAGTTTACCCGGGACAGGGCTGGATGAGCAGTTCTTC.

This chain connects TRBV27 to TRBJ1-2, with D maybe TRBD1 (6 bases). Per the germline V gene, CDR1 is MNHEY and CDR2 is SMNVEV (reference sequence). V gave up 4 bases and J gave up 8 bases, with 17 bases separating them. The CDR3 loop spans 14 amino acids. The CDR3 protein is CASSSGALYMGYTF. CDR3 in DNA: TGTGCCAGCAGTTCAGGGGCGCTTTACATGGGCTACACCTTC.

This clone was observed a single time. This chain joins TRBV29-1 and TRBJ1-4; TRBD1 aligns across 7 bases. The CDR3 extends over 13 amino acids. From germline, CDR1 is SQVTM and CDR2 ANQGSEA. Trimming cost V 5 bases and J 7 bases; bases outside gene matches: 7. Here the CDR3 reads CSVTGTVGEKLFF. In nucleotides, the CDR3 is TGCAGCGTTACCGGGACAGTTGGTGAAAAACTGTTTTTT.

V usage is TRBV13 and J usage is TRBJ1-5, with 7 positions matching TRBD1. Germline assignment: CDR1 PRHDT and CDR2 FYEKMQ (reference sequence). V lost 0 bases and J lost 6; bases outside the gene matches: 5. This CDR3 has 15 residues. CDR3 nucleotide sequence: TGTGCCAGCAGCTTAGGCCGACAGGGCTTTCAGCCCCAGCATTTT. It is translated as CASSLGRQGFQPQHF.

This clone was detected once. The rearrangement uses TRBV5-5 and TRBJ1-5; D remains ambiguous. Germline assignment: CDR1 SGHKS and CDR2 YYEKEE (reference sequence). This CDR3 spans 15 amino acids. Trimming removed 3 bases at V and 3 bases at J, with 13 bases between. CDR3 protein: CASSSRWELNQPQHF. The CDR3 bases are TGTGCCAGCAGCTCAAGGTGGGAGCTCAATCAGCCCCAGCATTTT.

This clone was observed at least ten times. This chain joins TRBV6-5 and TRBJ2-7, with 9 bases lining up with TRBD1. The V gene end was trimmed by 6 bases and the J gene end by 1 base; junction bases not matched to a gene: 1. CDR3 length equals 13 residues. CDR1 is MNHEY, CDR2 SVGAGI, per germline. The CDR3 nucleotides read TGTGCCAGCAGGGGGACAGGGTCCTACGAGCAGTACTTC. Translated, it gives CASRGTGSYEQYF.

The J gene is TRBJ2-2, the V gene TRBV6-2 or TRBV6-3, with 9 positions matching TRBD1. CDR1 MNHEY and CDR2 SVGEGT come from the germline V gene. J gave up 8 bases and V 6 bases, and 10 bases lay outside the gene matches. The CDR3 spans 15 residues. For the CDR3, the DNA is TGTGCCAGCAGCGAGCGGGACAGGGTATTTGGGGAGCTGTTTTTT. Protein: CASSERDRVFGELFF.

The chain employs TRBV21-1 and TRBJ2-2; TRBD1, the D gene given by the table, was not confirmed from the DNA. TRBV21-1 is a listed pseudogene. The CDR3 sequence is 18 residues long. For the CDR3, the DNA is TGTGCCAGCAGCAAATCCTTCAGGGGGCGATCGAACACCGGGGAGCTGTTTTTT. It codes for CASSKSFRGRSNTGELFF.

This clone was seen only a few times. The rearrangement joins TRBV5-1 to TRBJ1-5; 8 bases are shared with TRBD1. The CDR3 contains 15 residues. The J segment lost 3 bases and the V segment lost 0 bases, leaving 2 bases of the junction unmatched. The germline V gene encodes CDR1 SGHRS and CDR2 YFSETQ. Written as DNA, the CDR3 is TGCGCCAGCAGCTTGGGGGGACAGGACAATCAGCCCCAGCATTTT. Amino acid sequence: CASSLGGQDNQPQHF.

The chain employs TRBV4-1 and TRBJ2-1, with 9 bases that match TRBD2. The CDR3 is 16 residues long. After removal of 3 bases from V and 6 bases from J, the junction contained 9 bases not matched to a gene. Germline lookup yields CDR1 MGHRA and CDR2 YSYEKL. CDR3 sequence: CASSQIGTSILNEQFF. The CDR3 DNA reads as TGCGCCAGCAGCCAGATCGGGACTAGCATTCTCAATGAGCAGTTCTTC.

The rearrangement links TRBV5-8 to TRBJ2-3, with a tentative D call TRBD2 (5 bases). The CDR3 is 16 amino acids. The ends were cut back, 2 bases at V and 3 bases at J, with 16 bases in the middle. The germline gives CDR1 SGHTS, CDR2 YDEGEE. This CDR3 is CASSLQRGGLTDTQYF. The DNA of the CDR3 is TGTGCCAGCAGCTTACAACGCGGCGGGTTAACAGATACGCAGTATTTT.

This chain uses TRBV5-8 with TRBJ1-6; no reliable D call. CDR1 and CDR2 from the germline V gene are SGHTS and YDEGEE. V lost 4 bases to trimming and J lost 4 bases, with 15 bases between them. This CDR3 is built from 16 residues. CDR3 sequence reads: CASSRPRASYNSPLHF. The DNA for the CDR3 is TGTGCCAGCAGCCGACCGAGGGCCTCGTATAATTCACCCCTCCACTTT.

With regard to this clone: One end of the junction varies from germline; a read error may be responsible. This chain uses TRBV2 with TRBJ1-5; 7 bases agree with TRBD1. Germline CDR1 and CDR2: SNHLY and FYNNEI. CDR3 length: 15 amino acids. The CDR3 DNA reads TGTGCCAGCACTGAAACCACAGGGGCGATGGGGCCCCAGCATTTT. The encoded protein is CASTETTGAMGPQHF.

The chain couples TRBV27 to TRBJ1-1, with 7 nucleotides matching TRBD1. The germline CDR1 and CDR2 sequences are MNHEY and SMNVEV (reference sequence). The CDR3 is 13 residues long. The J segment lost 8 bases and the V segment lost 5 bases, leaving 8 bases of the junction unmatched. CDR3 nucleotide sequence: TGTGCCAGCAGTCGCAGGGGGTTCGGAGAAGCTTTCTTT. Amino acid sequence: CASSRRGFGEAFF.

The V call is TRBV2, the J call TRBJ2-7; 8 bases match TRBD1. V shed 6 bases, J shed 5 bases, and the junction held 6 bases outside the gene matches. Germline lookup yields CDR1 SNHLY and CDR2 FYNNEI. The CDR3 runs to 13 residues. CDR3 region: CASRRQGIDEQYF. CDR3 nucleotide sequence: TGTGCCAGCAGAAGACAGGGGATCGACGAGCAGTACTTC.

In this sample, this clone turned up a few times. The chain couples TRBV19 to TRBJ2-3; the D gene is possibly TRBD2 (6 bases). Trimming removed 8 bases at V and 0 bases at J, with 12 bases between. The CDR3 has 14 amino acids. Germline CDR1 LNHDA, CDR2 SQIVND (reference sequence). CDR3 sequence: CASRGTSSTDTQYF. CDR3 DNA: TGTGCCAGTCGCGGGACGAGTAGCACAGATACGCAGTATTTT. The whole variable domain, remainder taken from reference TRBV19 and TRBJ2-3, is DGGITQSPKYLFRKEGQNVTLSCEQNLNHDAMYWYRQDPGQGLRLIYYSQIVNDFQKGDIAEGYSVSREKKESFPLTVTSAQKNPTAFYLCASRGTSSTDTQYFGPGTRLTVL.

The gene calls are TRBV9 and TRBJ2-4; 7 bases map to TRBD2. The CDR3 runs 15 residues. With V trimmed by 0 bases and J by 8 bases, 8 bases remained unmatched. Germline CDR1 is SGDLS and CDR2 is YYNGEE. The CDR3: CASSVVGTSVDIQYF. Written as DNA, the CDR3 is TGTGCCAGCAGCGTAGTCGGAACTAGCGTGGACATTCAGTACTTC.

The chain recombines TRBV7-2 with TRBJ2-3; TRBD2 matches 10 bases. Losses at the gene ends were 2 bases for V and 2 bases for J; bases not matched to a gene: 10. CDR3 length equals 18 residues. Germline CDR1 SGHTA, CDR2 FQGNSA. The CDR3 DNA reads TGTGCCAGCAGCTTAATCTTGCTAGCGGGGGTGAACACAGATACGCAGTATTTT. Protein sequence: CASSLILLAGVNTDTQYF.

As regards this clone: At one boundary the junction diverges from the germline segment, which might be a read error. This rearrangement joins TRBV28 to TRBJ2-7; 8 nucleotides agree with TRBD1. CDR1 and CDR2 (germline): MDHEN, SYDVKM. This CDR3 region has 13 residues. The DNA for the CDR3 is TGTGCCAGCAGTCCGTCCGGGACAGGAGAGCGGTACTTC. Protein: CASSPSGTGERYF.

This clone was counted only a few times. This chain uses TRBV2 with TRBJ2-7, with TRBD2 as a possible D gene (6 bases). Trimming stripped 3 bases from V and 2 bases from J, with 17 bases between. The CDR3 covers 16 residues. In germline, CDR1 is SNHLY, CDR2 FYNNEI. The CDR3 nucleotides read TGTGCCAGCAGTGACAAACGGGACGGGAGCGCCTACGAGCAGTACTTC. It translates to CASSDKRDGSAYEQYF.

The sample holds one count of this clone. The chain is built from TRBV25-1 and TRBJ2-2; no definite D call. CDR3 length equals 16 residues. Trimming left V 5 bases short and J 4 bases short, with 17 bases between. Germline CDR1 and CDR2: MGHDK and SYGVNS. As DNA, the CDR3 is TGTGCCAGCAGTTTACGACACCCGTTCGGCACCGGGGAGCTGTTTTTT. It specifies CASSLRHPFGTGELFF.

A note on this clone: Distinct nucleotide sequences in the sample also encode this CDR3. The chain uses TRBV5-5 and TRBJ1-1; D remains ambiguous. Germline CDR1 reads SGHKS; CDR2 reads YYEKEE (reference sequence). This CDR3 has 14 amino acids. The V end was cut by 1 base, the J end by 5 bases, with 12 bases between. The CDR3 DNA sequence: TGTGCCAGCAGCTTGAGTGGCGGGAGGACTGAAGCTTTCTTT. Amino acids: CASSLSGGRTEAFF.